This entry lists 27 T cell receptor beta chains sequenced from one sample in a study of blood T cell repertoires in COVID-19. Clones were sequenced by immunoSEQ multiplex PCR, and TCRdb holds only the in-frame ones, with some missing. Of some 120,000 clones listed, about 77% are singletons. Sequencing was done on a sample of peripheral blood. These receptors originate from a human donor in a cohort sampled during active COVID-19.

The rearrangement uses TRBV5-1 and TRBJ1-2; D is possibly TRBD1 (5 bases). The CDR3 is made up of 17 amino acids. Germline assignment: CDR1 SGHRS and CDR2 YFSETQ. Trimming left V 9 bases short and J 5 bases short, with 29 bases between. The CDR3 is CANLRRQKRGGVYGYTF. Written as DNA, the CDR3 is TGCGCCAACCTAAGGAGACAGAAGAGAGGCGGGGTTTATGGCTACACCTTC.

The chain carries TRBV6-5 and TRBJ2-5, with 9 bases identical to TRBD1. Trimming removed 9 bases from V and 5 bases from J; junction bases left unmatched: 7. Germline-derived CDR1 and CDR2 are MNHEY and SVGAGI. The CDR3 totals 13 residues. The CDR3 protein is CASYRGRLETQYF. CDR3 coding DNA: TGTGCCAGTTACAGGGGGCGATTGGAGACCCAGTACTTC.

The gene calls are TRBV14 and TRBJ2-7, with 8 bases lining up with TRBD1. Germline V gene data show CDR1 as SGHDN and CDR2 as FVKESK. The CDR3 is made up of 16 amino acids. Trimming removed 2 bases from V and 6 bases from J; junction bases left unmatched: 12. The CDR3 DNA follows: TGTGCCAGCAGCCAATTGGCAGGGGGCCGCGGAGGCGAGCAGTACTTC. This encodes CASSQLAGGRGGEQYF. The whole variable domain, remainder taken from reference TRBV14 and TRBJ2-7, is EAGVTQFPSHSVIEKGQTVTLRCDPISGHDNLYWYRRVMGKEIKFLLHFVKESKQDESGMPNNRFLAERTGGTYSTLKVQPAELEDSGVYFCASSQLAGGRGGEQYFGPGTRLTVT.

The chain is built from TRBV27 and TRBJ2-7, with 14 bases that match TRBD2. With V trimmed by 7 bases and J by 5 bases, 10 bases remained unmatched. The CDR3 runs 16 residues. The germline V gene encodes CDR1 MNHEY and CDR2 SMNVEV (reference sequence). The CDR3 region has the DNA TGTGCCAGCAACCCATCACGACTAGCGGGAGGGCACGAGCAGTACTTC. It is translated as CASNPSRLAGGHEQYF.

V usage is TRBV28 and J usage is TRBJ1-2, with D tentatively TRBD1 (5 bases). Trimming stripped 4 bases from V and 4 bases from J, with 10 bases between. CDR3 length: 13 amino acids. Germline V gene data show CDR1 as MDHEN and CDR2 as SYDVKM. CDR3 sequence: CASSSAGRYGYTF. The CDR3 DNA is TGTGCCAGCAGTTCGGCGGGGCGCTATGGCTACACCTTC.

The CDR3, as DNA: TGCAGCGCAGATGACACATACGAGCAGTACTTC. Its translation: CSADDTYEQYF. J is TRBJ2-7 and V is TRBV29-1; D gene uncertain. CDR3 size: 11 residues. Trimming removed 7 bases at V and 4 bases at J, with 11 bases between. Germline CDR1 SQVTM, CDR2 ANQGSEA.

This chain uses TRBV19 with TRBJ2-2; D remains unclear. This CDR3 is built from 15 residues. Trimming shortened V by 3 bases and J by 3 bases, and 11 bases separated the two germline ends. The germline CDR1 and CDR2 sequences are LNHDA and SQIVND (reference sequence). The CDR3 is CASSIQQRDTGELFF. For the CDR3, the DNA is TGTGCCAGTAGTATTCAACAGAGAGACACCGGGGAGCTGTTTTTT. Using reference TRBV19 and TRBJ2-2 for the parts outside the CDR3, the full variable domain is DGGITQSPKYLFRKEGQNVTLSCEQNLNHDAMYWYRQDPGQGLRLIYYSQIVNDFQKGDIAEGYSVSREKKESFPLTVTSAQKNPTAFYLCASSIQQRDTGELFFGEGSRLTVL.

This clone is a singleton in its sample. The CDR3 protein is CASSLASVAYEQYF. The CDR3, as DNA: TGTGCCAGCAGTTTAGCTAGCGTTGCCTACGAGCAGTACTTC. The chain uses TRBV27 and TRBJ2-7; D perhaps matches TRBD2 (6 bases). V was pared by 2 bases and J by 2 bases, with 10 bases between. Per germline, CDR1 MNHEY and CDR2 SMNVEV (reference sequence). The CDR3 has 14 residues.

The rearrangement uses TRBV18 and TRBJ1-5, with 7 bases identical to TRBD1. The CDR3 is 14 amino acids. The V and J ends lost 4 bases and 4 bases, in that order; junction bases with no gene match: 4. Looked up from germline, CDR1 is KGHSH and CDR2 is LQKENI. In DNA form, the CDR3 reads TGTGCCAGCTCACGGGGACAGAGGAATCAGCCCCAGCATTTT. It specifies CASSRGQRNQPQHF.

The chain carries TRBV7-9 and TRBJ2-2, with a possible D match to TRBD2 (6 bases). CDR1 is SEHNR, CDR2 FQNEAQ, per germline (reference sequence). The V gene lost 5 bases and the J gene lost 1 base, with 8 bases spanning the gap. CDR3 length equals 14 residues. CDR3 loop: CASSRGVNTGELFF. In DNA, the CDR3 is TGTGCCAGCAGCCGCGGGGTGAACACCGGGGAGCTGTTTTTT.

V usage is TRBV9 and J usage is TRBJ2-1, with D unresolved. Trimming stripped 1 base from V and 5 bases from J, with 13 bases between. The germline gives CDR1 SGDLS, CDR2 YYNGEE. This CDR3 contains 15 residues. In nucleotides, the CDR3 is TGTGCCAGCAGCGTATCTCTTGATCTAAACAATGAGCAGTTCTTC. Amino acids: CASSVSLDLNNEQFF.

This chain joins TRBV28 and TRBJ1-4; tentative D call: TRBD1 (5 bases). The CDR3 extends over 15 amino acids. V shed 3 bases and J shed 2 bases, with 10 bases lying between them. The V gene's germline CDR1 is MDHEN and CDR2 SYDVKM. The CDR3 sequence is CASSFRRDTNEKLFF. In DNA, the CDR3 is TGTGCCAGCAGTTTTAGGAGGGACACTAATGAAAAACTGTTTTTT.

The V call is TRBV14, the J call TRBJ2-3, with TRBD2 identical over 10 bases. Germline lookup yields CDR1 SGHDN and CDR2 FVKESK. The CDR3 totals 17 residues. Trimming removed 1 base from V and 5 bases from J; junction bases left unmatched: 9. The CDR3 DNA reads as TGTGCCAGCAGCCAAGTCGCGGCTAGCGGGAGTAAAGATACGCAGTATTTT. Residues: CASSQVAASGSKDTQYF.

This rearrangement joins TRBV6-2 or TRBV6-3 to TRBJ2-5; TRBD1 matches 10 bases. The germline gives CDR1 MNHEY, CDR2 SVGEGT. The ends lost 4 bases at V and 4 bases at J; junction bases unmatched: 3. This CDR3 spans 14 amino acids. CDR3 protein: CASSSGQGRETQYF. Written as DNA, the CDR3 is TGTGCCAGCAGTTCGGGACAGGGGAGAGAGACCCAGTACTTC.

The CDR3 nucleotides read TGCGCCAGCAGCTTAAACGGGGTGCCAGAGACCCAGTACTTC. Its translation is CASSLNGVPETQYF. This chain uses TRBV5-1 with TRBJ2-5; D is possibly TRBD2 (5 bases). The CDR3 has 14 residues. Germline V gene data show CDR1 as SGHRS and CDR2 as YFSETQ. V was trimmed by 2 bases and J by 4 bases, leaving 12 bases between them. The whole variable domain, filled in from reference TRBV5-1 and TRBJ2-5, reads KAGVTQTPRYLIKTRGQQVTLSCSPISGHRSVSWYQQTPGQGLQFLFEYFSETQRNKGNFPGRFSGRQFSNSRSEMNVSTLELGDSALYLCASSLNGVPETQYFGPGTRLLVL.

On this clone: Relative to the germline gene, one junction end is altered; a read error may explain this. CDR3 region: CASSQQSGQREPNRERNPLTGFF. In DNA, the CDR3 is TGTGCCAGCAGCCAGCAATCGGGACAGAGAGAGCCTAACAGAGAGAGGAACCCCCTCACGGGCTTCTTC. The chain has TRBV14 and TRBJ2-7; 7 nucleotides agree with TRBD1. Looked up from germline, CDR1 is SGHDN and CDR2 is FVKESK. The CDR3 runs to 23 residues.

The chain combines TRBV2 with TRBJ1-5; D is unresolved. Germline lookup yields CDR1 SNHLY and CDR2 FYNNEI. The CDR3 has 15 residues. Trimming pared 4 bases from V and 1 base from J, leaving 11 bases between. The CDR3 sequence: CASSGRWASNQPQHF. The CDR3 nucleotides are TGTGCCAGCAGTGGACGTTGGGCGAGCAATCAGCCCCAGCATTTT. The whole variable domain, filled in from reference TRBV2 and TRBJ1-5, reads EPEVTQTPSHQVTQMGQEVILRCVPISNHLYFYWYRQILGQKVEFLVSFYNNEISEKSEIFDDQFSVERPDGSNFTLKIRSTKLEDSAMYFCASSGRWASNQPQHFGDGTRLSIL.

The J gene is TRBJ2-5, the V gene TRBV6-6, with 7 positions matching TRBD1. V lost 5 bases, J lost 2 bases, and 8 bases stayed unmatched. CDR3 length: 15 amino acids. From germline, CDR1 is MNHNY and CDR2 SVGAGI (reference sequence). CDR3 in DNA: TGTGCCAGCAGTGATACCGGGACAGCGCAAGAGACCCAGTACTTC. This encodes CASSDTGTAQETQYF.

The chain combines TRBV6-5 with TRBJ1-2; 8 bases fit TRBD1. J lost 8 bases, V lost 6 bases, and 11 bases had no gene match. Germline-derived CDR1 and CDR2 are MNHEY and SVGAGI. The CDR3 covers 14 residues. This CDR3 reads CASSPSTGDWGYTF. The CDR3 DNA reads TGTGCCAGCAGCCCATCGACAGGGGATTGGGGCTACACCTTC.

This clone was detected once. The CDR3 DNA is TGTGCCAGCACCAGAGGGGCGGGACAGTTGAACACTGAAGCTTTCTTT. It encodes CASTRGAGQLNTEAFF. This chain connects TRBV18 to TRBJ1-1, with TRBD1 matching 7 bases. Germline V gives CDR1 KGHSH, CDR2 LQKENI. This CDR3 has 16 residues. The V and J ends lost 8 bases and 0 bases, in that order; junction bases with no gene match: 12.

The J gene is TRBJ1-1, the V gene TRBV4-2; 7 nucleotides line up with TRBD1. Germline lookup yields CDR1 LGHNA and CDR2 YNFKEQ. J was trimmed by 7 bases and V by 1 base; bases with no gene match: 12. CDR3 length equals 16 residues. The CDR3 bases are TGTGCCAGCAGCCAAGGTAGACAGGGTTGGGGATATGAAGCTTTCTTT. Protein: CASSQGRQGWGYEAFF.

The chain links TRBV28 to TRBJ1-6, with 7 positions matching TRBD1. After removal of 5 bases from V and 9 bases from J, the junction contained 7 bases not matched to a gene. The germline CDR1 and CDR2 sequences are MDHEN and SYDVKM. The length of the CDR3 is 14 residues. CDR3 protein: CASSINDRASPLHF. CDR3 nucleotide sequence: TGTGCCAGCAGTATAAATGACAGGGCTTCACCCCTCCACTTT. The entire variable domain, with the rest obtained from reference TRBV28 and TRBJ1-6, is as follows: DVKVTQSSRYLVKRTGEKVFLECVQDMDHENMFWYRQDPGLGLRLIYFSYDVKMKEKGDIPEGYSVSREKKERFSLILESASTNQTSMYLCASSINDRASPLHFGNGTRLTVT.

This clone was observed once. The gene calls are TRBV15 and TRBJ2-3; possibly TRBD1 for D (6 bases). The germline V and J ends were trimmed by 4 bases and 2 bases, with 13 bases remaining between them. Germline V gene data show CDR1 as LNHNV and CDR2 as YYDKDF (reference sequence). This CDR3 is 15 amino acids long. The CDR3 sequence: CATSTWTDTTDTQYF. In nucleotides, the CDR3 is TGTGCCACCAGCACCTGGACAGATACCACAGATACGCAGTATTTT.

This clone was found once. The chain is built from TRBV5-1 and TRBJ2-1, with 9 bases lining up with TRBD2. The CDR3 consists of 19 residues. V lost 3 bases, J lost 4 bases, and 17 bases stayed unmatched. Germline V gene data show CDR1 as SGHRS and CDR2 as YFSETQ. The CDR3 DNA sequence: TGCGCCAGCAGCTCCCTCAGCAGCGGGGGGCCTAAACTTTACAATGAGCAGTTCTTC. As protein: CASSSLSSGGPKLYNEQFF.

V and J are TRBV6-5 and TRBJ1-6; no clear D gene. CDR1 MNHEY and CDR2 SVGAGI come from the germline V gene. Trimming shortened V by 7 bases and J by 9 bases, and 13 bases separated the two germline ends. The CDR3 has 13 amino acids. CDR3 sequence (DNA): TGTGCCAGCAAAGGAGGGTCTAGTTCACCCCTCCACTTT. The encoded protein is CASKGGSSSPLHF.

The CDR3 is CASSYSGQNLPDTQYF. The CDR3 region has the DNA TGTGCCAGCAGTTACTCGGGACAGAACTTACCAGATACGCAGTATTTT. The chain combines TRBV6-6 with TRBJ2-3, with 7 bases matching TRBD1. Losses at the gene ends were 0 bases for V and 4 bases for J; bases not matched to a gene: 7. The germline gives CDR1 MNHNY, CDR2 SVGAGI (reference sequence). The CDR3 contains 16 residues.

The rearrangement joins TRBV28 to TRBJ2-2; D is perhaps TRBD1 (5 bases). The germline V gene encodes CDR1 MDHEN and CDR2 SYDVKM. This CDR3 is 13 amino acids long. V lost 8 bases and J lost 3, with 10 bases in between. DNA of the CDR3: TGTGCCAGCTCGGGCAGGGACACCGGGGAGCTGTTTTTT. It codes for CASSGRDTGELFF.